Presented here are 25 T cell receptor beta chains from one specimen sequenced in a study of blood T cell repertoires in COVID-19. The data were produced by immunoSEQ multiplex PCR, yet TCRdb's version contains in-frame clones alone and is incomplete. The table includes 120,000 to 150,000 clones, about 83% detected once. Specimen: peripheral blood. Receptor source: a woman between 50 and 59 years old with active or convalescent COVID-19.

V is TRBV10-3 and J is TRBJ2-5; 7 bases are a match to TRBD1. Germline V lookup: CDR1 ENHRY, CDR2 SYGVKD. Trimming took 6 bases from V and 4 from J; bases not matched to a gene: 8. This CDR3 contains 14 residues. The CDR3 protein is CAISPSTGRETQYF. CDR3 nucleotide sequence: TGTGCCATCAGCCCTTCGACAGGGCGAGAGACCCAGTACTTC.

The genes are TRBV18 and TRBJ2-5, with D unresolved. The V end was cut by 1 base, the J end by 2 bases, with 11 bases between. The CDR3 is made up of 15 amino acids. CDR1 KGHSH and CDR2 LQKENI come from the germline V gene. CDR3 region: CASSPRGFSQETQYF. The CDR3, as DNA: TGTGCCAGCTCACCACGTGGTTTTAGTCAAGAGACCCAGTACTTC.

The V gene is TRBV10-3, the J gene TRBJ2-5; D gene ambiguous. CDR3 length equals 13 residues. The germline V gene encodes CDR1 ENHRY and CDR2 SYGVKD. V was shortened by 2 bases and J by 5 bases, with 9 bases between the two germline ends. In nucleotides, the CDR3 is TGTGCCATCAGTGAGAAATTCGCGGAGACCCAGTACTTC. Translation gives CAISEKFAETQYF.

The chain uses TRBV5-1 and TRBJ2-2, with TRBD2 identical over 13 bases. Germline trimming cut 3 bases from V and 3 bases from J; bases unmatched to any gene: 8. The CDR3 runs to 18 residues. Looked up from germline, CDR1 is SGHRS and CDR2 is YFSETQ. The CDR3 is CASSSPQLAGGDTGELFF. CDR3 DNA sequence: TGCGCCAGCAGCTCGCCCCAACTAGCGGGAGGGGACACCGGGGAGCTGTTTTTT. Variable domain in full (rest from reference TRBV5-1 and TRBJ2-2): KAGVTQTPRYLIKTRGQQVTLSCSPISGHRSVSWYQQTPGQGLQFLFEYFSETQRNKGNFPGRFSGRQFSNSRSEMNVSTLELGDSALYLCASSSPQLAGGDTGELFFGEGSRLTVL.

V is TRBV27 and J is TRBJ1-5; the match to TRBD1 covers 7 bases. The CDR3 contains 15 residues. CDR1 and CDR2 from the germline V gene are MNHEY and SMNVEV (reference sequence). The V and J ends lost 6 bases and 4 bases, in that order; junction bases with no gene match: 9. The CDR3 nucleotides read TGTGCCAGCAGCCTCGGGACAGCTCCTAATCAGCCCCAGCATTTT. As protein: CASSLGTAPNQPQHF.

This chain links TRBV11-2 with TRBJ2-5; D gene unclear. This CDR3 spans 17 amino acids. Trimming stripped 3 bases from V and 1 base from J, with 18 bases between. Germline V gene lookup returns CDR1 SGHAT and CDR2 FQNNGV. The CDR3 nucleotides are TGTGCCAGCAGCTTCTTCTCAATCCTAAAGCCCCAAGAGACCCAGTACTTC. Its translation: CASSFFSILKPQETQYF.

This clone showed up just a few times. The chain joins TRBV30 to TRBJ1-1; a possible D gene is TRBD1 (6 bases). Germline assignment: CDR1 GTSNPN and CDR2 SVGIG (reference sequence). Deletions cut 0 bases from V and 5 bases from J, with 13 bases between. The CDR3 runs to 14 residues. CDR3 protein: CAWSVRQVWTEAFF. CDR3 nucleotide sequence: TGTGCCTGGAGTGTACGACAGGTTTGGACTGAAGCTTTCTTT.

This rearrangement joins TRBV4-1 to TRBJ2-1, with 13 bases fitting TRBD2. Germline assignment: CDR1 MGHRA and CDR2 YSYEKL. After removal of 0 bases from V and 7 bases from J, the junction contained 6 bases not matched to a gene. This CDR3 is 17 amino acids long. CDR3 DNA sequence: TGCGCCAGCAGCCAAGATCCGACTAGCGGGAGGATTAATGAGCAGTTCTTC. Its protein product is CASSQDPTSGRINEQFF.

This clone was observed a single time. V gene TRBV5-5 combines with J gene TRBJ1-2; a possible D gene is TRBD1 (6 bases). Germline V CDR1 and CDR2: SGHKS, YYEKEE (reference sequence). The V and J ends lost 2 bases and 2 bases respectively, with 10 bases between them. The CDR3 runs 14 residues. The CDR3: CASSFVQGNYGYTF. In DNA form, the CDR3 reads TGTGCCAGCAGCTTCGTACAGGGAAACTATGGCTACACCTTC.

The chain's CDR3 is CAIRAYAGGDTQYF. CDR3 sequence (DNA): TGTGCCATCAGGGCCTATGCAGGGGGAGATACGCAGTATTTT. This chain connects TRBV10-3 to TRBJ2-3; 7 bases align to TRBD1. This CDR3 has 14 amino acids. Looked up from germline, CDR1 is ENHRY and CDR2 is SYGVKD. V was pared by 6 bases and J by 5 bases, with 8 bases of the junction left unmatched.

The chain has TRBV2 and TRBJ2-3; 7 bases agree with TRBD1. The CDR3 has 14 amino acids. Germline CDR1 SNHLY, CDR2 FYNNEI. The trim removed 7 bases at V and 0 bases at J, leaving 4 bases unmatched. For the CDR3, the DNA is TGTGCCAGCATTCGGGACAGAAGCACAGATACGCAGTATTTT. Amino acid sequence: CASIRDRSTDTQYF.

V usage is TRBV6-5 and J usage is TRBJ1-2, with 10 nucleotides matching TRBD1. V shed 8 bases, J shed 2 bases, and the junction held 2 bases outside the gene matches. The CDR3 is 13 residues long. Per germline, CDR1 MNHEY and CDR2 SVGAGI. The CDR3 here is CASEDRGNYGYTF. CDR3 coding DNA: TGTGCCAGCGAGGACAGGGGGAACTATGGCTACACCTTC.

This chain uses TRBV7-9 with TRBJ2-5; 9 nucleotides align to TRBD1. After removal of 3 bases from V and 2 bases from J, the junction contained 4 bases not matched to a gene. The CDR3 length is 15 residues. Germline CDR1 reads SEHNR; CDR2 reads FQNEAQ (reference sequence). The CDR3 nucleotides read TGTGCCAGCAGCTTTTTGGGACAGGGACAAGAGACCCAGTACTTC. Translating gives CASSFLGQGQETQYF.

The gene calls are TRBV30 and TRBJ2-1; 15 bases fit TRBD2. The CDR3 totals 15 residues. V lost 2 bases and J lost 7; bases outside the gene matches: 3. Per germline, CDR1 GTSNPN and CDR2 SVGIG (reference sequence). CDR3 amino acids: CAWSPGLAGGNEQFF. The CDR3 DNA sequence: TGTGCCTGGAGTCCGGGACTAGCGGGAGGAAATGAGCAGTTCTTC.

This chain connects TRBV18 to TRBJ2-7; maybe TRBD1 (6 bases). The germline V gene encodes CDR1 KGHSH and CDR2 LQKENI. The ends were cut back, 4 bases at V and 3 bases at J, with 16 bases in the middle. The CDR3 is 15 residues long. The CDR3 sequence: CASSLWTASGYEQYF. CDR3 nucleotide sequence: TGTGCCAGCTCACTCTGGACAGCATCGGGCTACGAGCAGTACTTC.

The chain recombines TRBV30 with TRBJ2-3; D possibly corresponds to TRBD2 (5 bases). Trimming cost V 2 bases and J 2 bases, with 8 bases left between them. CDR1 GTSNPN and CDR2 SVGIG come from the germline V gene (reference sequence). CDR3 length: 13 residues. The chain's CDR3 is CAWSREFTDTQYF. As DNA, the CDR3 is TGTGCCTGGAGTCGGGAATTCACAGATACGCAGTATTTT.

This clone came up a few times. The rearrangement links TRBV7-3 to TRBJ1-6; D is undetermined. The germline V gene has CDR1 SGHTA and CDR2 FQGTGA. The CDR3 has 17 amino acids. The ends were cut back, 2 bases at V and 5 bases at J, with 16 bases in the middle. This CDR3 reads CASSLSGEKGDNSPLHF. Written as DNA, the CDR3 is TGTGCCAGCAGCTTATCTGGAGAGAAAGGTGATAATTCACCCCTCCACTTT.

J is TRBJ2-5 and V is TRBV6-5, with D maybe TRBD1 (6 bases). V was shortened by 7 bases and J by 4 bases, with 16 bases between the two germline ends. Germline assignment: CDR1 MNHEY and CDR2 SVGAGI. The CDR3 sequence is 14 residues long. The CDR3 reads CASTPQGYRETQYF. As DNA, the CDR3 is TGTGCCAGCACTCCCCAGGGGTATCGAGAGACCCAGTACTTC.

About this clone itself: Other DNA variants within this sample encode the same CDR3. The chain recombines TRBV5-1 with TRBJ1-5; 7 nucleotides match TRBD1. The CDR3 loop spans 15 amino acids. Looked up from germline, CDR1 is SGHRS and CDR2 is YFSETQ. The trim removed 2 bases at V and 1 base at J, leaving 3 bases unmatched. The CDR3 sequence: CASSLTGDSNQPQHF. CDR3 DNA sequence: TGCGCCAGCAGCTTAACAGGGGACAGCAATCAGCCCCAGCATTTT.

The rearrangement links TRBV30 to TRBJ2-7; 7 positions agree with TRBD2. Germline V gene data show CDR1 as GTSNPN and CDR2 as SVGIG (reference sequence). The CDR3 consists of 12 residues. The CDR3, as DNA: TGTGCGTACGGGGGGTCTTCCTACGAGCAGTACTTC. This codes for CAYGGSSYEQYF.

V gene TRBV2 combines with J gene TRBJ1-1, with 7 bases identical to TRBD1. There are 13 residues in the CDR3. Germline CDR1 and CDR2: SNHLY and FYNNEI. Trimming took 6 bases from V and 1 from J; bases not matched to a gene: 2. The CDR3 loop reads CASRGDRNTEAFF. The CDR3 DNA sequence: TGTGCCAGCAGAGGGGACAGGAACACTGAAGCTTTCTTT.

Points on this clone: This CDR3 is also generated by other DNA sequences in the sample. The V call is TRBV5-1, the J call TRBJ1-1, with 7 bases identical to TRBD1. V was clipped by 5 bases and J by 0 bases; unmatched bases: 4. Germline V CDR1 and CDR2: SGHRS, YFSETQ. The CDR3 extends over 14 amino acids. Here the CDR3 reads CASSLQGMNTEAFF. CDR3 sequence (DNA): TGCGCCAGCAGTCTACAGGGGATGAACACTGAAGCTTTCTTT. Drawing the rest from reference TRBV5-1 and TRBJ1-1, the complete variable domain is KAGVTQTPRYLIKTRGQQVTLSCSPISGHRSVSWYQQTPGQGLQFLFEYFSETQRNKGNFPGRFSGRQFSNSRSEMNVSTLELGDSALYLCASSLQGMNTEAFFGQGTRLTVV.

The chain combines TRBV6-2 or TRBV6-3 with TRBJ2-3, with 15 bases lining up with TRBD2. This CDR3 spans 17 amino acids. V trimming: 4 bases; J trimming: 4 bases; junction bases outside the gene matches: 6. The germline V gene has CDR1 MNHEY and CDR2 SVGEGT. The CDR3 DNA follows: TGTGCCAGCAGTTCGGGACTAGCGGGAGGCTCCGCAGATACGCAGTATTTT. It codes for CASSSGLAGGSADTQYF.

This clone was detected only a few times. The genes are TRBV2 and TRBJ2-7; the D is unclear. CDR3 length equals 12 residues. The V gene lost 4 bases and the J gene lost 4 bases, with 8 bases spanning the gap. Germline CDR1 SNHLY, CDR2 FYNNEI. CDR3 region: CASSVRGYEQYF. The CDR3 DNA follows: TGTGCCAGCAGTGTACGAGGATACGAGCAGTACTTC.

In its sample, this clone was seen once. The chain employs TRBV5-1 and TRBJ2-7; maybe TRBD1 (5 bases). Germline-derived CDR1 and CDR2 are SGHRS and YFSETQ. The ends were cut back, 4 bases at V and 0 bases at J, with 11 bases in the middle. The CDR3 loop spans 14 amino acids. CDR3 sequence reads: CASSADRDSYEQYF. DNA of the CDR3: TGCGCCAGCAGCGCCGACAGAGACTCCTACGAGCAGTACTTC.